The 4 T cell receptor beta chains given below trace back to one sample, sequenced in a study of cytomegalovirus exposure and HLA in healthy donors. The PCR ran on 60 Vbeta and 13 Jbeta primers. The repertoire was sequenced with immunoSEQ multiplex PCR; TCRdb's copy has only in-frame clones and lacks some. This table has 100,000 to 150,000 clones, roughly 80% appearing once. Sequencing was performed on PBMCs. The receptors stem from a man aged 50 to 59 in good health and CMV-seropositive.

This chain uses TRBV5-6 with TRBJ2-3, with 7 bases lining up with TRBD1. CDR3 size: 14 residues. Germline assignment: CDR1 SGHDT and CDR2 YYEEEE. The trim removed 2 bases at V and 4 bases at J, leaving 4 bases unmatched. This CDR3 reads CASSFPDRADTQYF. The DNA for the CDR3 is TGTGCCAGCAGCTTTCCCGACAGGGCAGATACGCAGTATTTT.

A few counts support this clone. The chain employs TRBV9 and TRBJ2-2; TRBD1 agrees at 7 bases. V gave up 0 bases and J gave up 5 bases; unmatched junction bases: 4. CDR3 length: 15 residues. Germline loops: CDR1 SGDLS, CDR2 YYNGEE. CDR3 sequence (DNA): TGTGCCAGCAGCGTAGAGGGGGCGAGGACCGGGGAGCTGTTTTTT. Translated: CASSVEGARTGELFF.

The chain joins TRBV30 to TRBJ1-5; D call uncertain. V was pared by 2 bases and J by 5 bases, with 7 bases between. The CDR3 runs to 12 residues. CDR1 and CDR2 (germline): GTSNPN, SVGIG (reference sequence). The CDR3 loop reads CAWSTMDQPQHF. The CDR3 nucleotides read TGTGCCTGGAGTACTATGGATCAGCCCCAGCATTTT.

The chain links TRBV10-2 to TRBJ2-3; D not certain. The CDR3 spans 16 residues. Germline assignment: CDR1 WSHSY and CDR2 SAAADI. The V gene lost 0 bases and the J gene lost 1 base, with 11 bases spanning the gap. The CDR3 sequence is CASSESSGPGTDTQYF. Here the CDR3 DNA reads TGCGCCAGCAGTGAGTCATCTGGGCCTGGCACAGATACGCAGTATTTT.